Following are 14 T cell receptor beta chains from one sample sequenced in a study of shared clonotypes between healthy human individuals. Using immunoSEQ multiplex PCR, the repertoire was profiled, and TCRdb retains in-frame clones only, with some absent. The sample lists about 680,000 clones, around four fifths occurring once. Sequenced: memory CD4+ T cells sorted from blood. As for subset: CD45RA-negative fraction. These receptors were collected from a woman aged 25 to 39 in good health.

This chain links TRBV7-2 with TRBJ2-1; perhaps TRBD2 as D (5 bases). CDR3 length equals 15 residues. The germline CDR1 and CDR2 sequences are SGHTA and FQGNSA. V was cut by 8 bases and J by 4 bases, with 18 bases left in between. For the CDR3, the DNA is TGTGCCAGCCTCCCTGCCGGGATTCGGTACAATGAGCAGTTCTTC. Its translation is CASLPAGIRYNEQFF.

The rearrangement uses TRBV5-1 and TRBJ2-6, with TRBD2 identical over 8 bases. Germline CDR1 reads SGHRS; CDR2 reads YFSETQ. With V trimmed by 2 bases and J by 0 bases, 7 bases remained unmatched. The CDR3 totals 18 residues. CDR3 bases: TGCGCCAGCAGCTTACCCCTAGCGGGCAACTCTGGGGCCAACGTCCTGACTTTC. This translates into CASSLPLAGNSGANVLTF.

V usage is TRBV28 and J usage is TRBJ1-2; 11 bases line up with TRBD1. CDR3 length: 15 amino acids. Germline V gene lookup returns CDR1 MDHEN and CDR2 SYDVKM. Trimming at V came to 4 bases and at J to 4 bases, leaving 5 bases not matched to a gene. The CDR3 is CASSWGTGGSYGYTF. For the CDR3, the DNA is TGTGCCAGCAGTTGGGGGACAGGGGGTAGCTATGGCTACACCTTC.

The chain uses TRBV7-2 and TRBJ2-7; no clear D. Between the trimmed V and J ends, which lost 1 base and 5 bases, there was a span of 9 bases. The germline V gene has CDR1 SGHTA and CDR2 FQGNSA. The CDR3 extends over 13 amino acids. CDR3 sequence reads: CASSLVPADEQYF. CDR3 DNA: TGTGCCAGCAGCTTAGTGCCAGCTGACGAGCAGTACTTC.

The chain recombines TRBV28 with TRBJ1-1, with a possible D match to TRBD1 (5 bases). The V gene's germline CDR1 is MDHEN and CDR2 SYDVKM. V lost 4 bases to trimming and J lost 5 bases, with 17 bases between them. The CDR3 has 15 residues. The CDR3 bases are TGTGCCAGCAGTTATAAGATAAGGGGCCGAACTGAAGCTTTCTTT. Protein: CASSYKIRGRTEAFF.

V is TRBV6-6 and J is TRBJ1-2; perhaps TRBD1 as D (6 bases). The CDR3 consists of 14 residues. Germline CDR1 and CDR2: MNHNY and SVGAGI (reference sequence). Between the trimmed V and J ends, which lost 5 bases and 4 bases, there was a span of 14 bases. The CDR3 reads CASSPGDRAYGYTF. For the CDR3, the DNA is TGTGCCAGCAGTCCAGGGGATAGAGCCTATGGCTACACCTTC.

J is TRBJ2-5 and V is TRBV11-2; D is unclear. V was pared by 1 base and J by 4 bases, with 7 bases between. This CDR3 has 13 amino acids. CDR1 SGHAT and CDR2 FQNNGV come from the germline V gene. In nucleotides, the CDR3 is TGTGCCAGCAGCTTAGGGCTCCCAGAGACCCAGTACTTC. Translated, it gives CASSLGLPETQYF.

The chain recombines TRBV6-6 with TRBJ2-2; TRBD2 agrees at 9 bases. Germline V lookup: CDR1 MNHNY, CDR2 SVGAGI (reference sequence). The CDR3 is 16 amino acids. J lost 4 bases, V lost 2 bases, and 5 bases had no gene match. The chain's CDR3 is CASSYGGRASTGELFF. CDR3 sequence (DNA): TGTGCCAGCAGTTACGGCGGGAGGGCCAGCACCGGGGAGCTGTTTTTT.

Regarding this clone: The identical CDR3 is also encoded by other nucleotide sequences in the sample. This chain connects TRBV7-9 to TRBJ1-2; unclear D gene. This CDR3 has 13 residues. Trimming cost V 5 bases and J 2 bases, with 9 bases left between them. In germline, CDR1 is SEHNR, CDR2 FQNEAQ (reference sequence). CDR3 amino acids: CASSPGSNYGYTF. CDR3 bases: TGTGCCAGCAGCCCGGGATCGAACTATGGCTACACCTTC.

V is TRBV28 and J is TRBJ2-1; 12 positions match TRBD2. V was clipped by 4 bases and J by 5 bases; unmatched bases: 9. Germline V gene lookup returns CDR1 MDHEN and CDR2 SYDVKM. The CDR3 extends over 17 amino acids. The CDR3: CASSWYPTSGSNNEQFF. The DNA of the CDR3 is TGTGCCAGCAGTTGGTACCCGACTAGCGGGAGCAACAATGAGCAGTTCTTC. The whole variable domain, remainder taken from reference TRBV28 and TRBJ2-1, is DVKVTQSSRYLVKRTGEKVFLECVQDMDHENMFWYRQDPGLGLRLIYFSYDVKMKEKGDIPEGYSVSREKKERFSLILESASTNQTSMYLCASSWYPTSGSNNEQFFGPGTRLTVL.

V gene TRBV29-1 combines with J gene TRBJ2-3; no clear D. Deletions cut 2 bases from V and 2 bases from J, with 5 bases between. In germline, CDR1 is SQVTM, CDR2 ANQGSEA. This CDR3 is 12 amino acids long. The DNA of the CDR3 is TGCAGCGTTGAAAGCATCACAGATACGCAGTATTTT. This translates into CSVESITDTQYF.

The V gene is TRBV5-4, the J gene TRBJ1-4, with D possibly matching TRBD1 (5 bases). V dropped 5 bases and J dropped 8 bases, with 16 bases sitting between them. Germline assignment: CDR1 SGHNT and CDR2 YYREEE (reference sequence). CDR3 length equals 14 residues. The CDR3, as DNA: TGTGCCAGCAGAAGTCAGGGCAGCCCAGAAAAACTGTTTTTT. Protein sequence: CASRSQGSPEKLFF. Drawing the rest from reference TRBV5-4 and TRBJ1-4, the complete variable domain is ETGVTQSPTHLIKTRGQQVTLRCSSQSGHNTVSWYQQALGQGPQFIFQYYREEENGRGNFPPRFSGLQFPNYSSELNVNALELDDSALYLCASRSQGSPEKLFFGSGTQLSVL.

The CDR3 DNA sequence: TGCGCCAGCAACCCTAGTGGGACTAGCACAGATACGCAGTATTTT. Amino acids: CASNPSGTSTDTQYF. V is TRBV5-1 and J is TRBJ2-3, with D tentatively TRBD2 (6 bases). The length of the CDR3 is 15 residues. Germline CDR1 SGHRS, CDR2 YFSETQ. The V gene lost 6 bases and the J gene lost 0 bases, with 14 bases spanning the gap.

CDR3 loop: CASKRTRGPDTQYF. The CDR3 DNA reads as TGTGCCAGTAAACGGACTAGAGGCCCAGATACGCAGTATTTT. The chain combines TRBV19 with TRBJ2-3; 7 nucleotides match TRBD2. This CDR3 has 14 amino acids. The V segment lost 7 bases and the J segment 4 bases; nucleotides outside the gene matches: 8. Germline V gene data show CDR1 as LNHDA and CDR2 as SQIVND (reference sequence).